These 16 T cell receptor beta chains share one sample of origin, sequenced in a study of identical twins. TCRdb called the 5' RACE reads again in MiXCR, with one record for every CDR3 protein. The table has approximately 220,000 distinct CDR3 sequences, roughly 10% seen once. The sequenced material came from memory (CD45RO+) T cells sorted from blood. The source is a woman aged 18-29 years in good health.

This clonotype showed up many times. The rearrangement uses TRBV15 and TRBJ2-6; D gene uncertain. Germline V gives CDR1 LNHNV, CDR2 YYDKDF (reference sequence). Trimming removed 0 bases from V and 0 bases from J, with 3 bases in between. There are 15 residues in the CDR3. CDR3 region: CATSRDDSGANVLTF. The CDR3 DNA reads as TGTGCCACCAGCAGAGATGACTCTGGGGCCAACGTCCTGACTTTC.

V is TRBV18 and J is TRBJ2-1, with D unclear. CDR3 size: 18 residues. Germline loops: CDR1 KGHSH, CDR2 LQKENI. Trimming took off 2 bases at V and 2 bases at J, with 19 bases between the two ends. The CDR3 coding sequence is TGTGCCAGCTCACCATTAGCCGACCAAAGATGGACCTACAATGAGCAGTTCTTC. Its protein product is CASSPLADQRWTYNEQFF.

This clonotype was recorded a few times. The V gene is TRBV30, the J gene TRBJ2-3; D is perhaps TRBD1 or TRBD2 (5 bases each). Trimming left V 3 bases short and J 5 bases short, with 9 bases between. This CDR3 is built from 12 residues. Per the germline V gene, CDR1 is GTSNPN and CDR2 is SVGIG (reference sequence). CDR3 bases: TGTGCCTGGAGACCGAGGGGAGATACGCAGTATTTT. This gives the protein CAWRPRGDTQYF.

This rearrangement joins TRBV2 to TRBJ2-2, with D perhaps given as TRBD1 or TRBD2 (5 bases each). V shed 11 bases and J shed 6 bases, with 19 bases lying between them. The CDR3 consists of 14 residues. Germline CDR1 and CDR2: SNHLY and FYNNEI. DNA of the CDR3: TGTGCCGGATCTTGGGACCGAAAGGCCGGGGAGCTGTTTTTT. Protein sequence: CAGSWDRKAGELFF.

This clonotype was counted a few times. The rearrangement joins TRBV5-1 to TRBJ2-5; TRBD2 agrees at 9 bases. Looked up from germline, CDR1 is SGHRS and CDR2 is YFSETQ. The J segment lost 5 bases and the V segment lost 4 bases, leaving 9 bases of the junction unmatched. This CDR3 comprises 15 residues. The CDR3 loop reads CASSPGLALQETQYF. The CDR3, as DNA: TGCGCCAGCAGCCCGGGACTAGCCCTTCAGGAGACCCAGTACTTC.

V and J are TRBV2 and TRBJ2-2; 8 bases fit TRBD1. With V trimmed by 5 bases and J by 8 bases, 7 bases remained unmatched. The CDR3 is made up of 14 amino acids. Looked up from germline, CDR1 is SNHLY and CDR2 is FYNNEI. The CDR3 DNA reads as TGTGCCAGCAGTTCGGACAGGGCCGCGGGGGAGCTGTTTTTT. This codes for CASSSDRAAGELFF.

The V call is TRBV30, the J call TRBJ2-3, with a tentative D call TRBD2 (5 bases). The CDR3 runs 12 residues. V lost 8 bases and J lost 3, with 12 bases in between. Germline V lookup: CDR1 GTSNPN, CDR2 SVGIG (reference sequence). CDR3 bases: TGTGCCGCGAACCCGGGGACAGATACGCAGTATTTT. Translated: CAANPGTDTQYF. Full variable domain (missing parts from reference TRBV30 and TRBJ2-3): SQTIHQWPATLVQPVGSPLSLECTVEGTSNPNLYWYRQAAGRGLQLLFYSVGIGQISSEVPQNLSASRPQDRQFILSSKKLLLSDSGFYLCAANPGTDTQYFGPGTRLTVL.

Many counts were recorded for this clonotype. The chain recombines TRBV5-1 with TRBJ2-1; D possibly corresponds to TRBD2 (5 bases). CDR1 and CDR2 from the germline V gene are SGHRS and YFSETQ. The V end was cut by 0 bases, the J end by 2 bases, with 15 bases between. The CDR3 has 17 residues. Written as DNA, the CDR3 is TGCGCCAGCAGCTTGGAGGCTAGCCCTTTGCCCTACAATGAGCAGTTCTTC. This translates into CASSLEASPLPYNEQFF.

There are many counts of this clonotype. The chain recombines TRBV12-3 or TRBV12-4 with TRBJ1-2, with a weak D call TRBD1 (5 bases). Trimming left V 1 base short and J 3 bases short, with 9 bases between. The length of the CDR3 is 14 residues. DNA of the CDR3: TGTGCCAGCAGTTTAGGCCAGGGTTACTATGGCTACACCTTC. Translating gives CASSLGQGYYGYTF.

The DNA for the CDR3 is TGTGCCAGCAGTTTTTGGGGGTCCAAATACAATGAGCAGTTCTTC. This sequence encodes CASSFWGSKYNEQFF. The rearrangement joins TRBV27 to TRBJ2-1; possibly TRBD1 or TRBD2 for D (5 bases each). Germline loops: CDR1 MNHEY, CDR2 SMNVEV (reference sequence). The CDR3 extends over 15 amino acids. V was clipped by 3 bases and J by 4 bases, with 13 bases between them.

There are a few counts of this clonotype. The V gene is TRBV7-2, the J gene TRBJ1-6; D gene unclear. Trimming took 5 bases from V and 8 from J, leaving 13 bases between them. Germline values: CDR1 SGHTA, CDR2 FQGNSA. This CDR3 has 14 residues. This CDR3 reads CASSLLPWDSPLHF. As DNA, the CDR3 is TGTGCCAGCAGCCTCCTCCCTTGGGATTCACCCCTCCACTTT. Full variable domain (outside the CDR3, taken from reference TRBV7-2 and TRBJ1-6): GAGVSQSPSNKVTEKGKDVELRCDPISGHTALYWYRQSLGQGLEFLIYFQGNSAPDKSGLPSDRFSAERTGGSVSTLTIQRTQQEDSAVYLCASSLLPWDSPLHFGNGTRLTVT.

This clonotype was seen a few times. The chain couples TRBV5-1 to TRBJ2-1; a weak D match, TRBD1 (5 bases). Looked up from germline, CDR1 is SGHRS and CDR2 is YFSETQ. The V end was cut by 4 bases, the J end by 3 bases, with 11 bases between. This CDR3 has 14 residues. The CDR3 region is CASSESGRYNEQFF. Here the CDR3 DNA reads TGCGCCAGCAGCGAATCAGGGCGCTACAATGAGCAGTTCTTC.

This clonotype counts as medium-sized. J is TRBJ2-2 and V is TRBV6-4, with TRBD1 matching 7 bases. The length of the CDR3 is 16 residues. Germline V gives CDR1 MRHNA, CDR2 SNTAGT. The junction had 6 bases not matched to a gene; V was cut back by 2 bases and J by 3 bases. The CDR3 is CASSDIGGSDTGELFF. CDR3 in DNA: TGTGCCAGCAGTGACATAGGGGGCTCGGACACCGGGGAGCTGTTTTTT.

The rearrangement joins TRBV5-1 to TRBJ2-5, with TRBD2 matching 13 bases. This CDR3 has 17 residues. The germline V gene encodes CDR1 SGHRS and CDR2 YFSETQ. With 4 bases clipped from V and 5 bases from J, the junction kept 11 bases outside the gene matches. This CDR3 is CASSQRLAGGSWETQYF. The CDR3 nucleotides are TGCGCCAGCAGCCAACGACTAGCGGGGGGTTCGTGGGAGACCCAGTACTTC.

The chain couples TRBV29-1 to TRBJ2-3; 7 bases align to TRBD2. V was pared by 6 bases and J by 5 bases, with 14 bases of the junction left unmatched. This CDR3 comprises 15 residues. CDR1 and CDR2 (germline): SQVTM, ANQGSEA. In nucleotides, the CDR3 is TGCAGCGTCGGAGCGAGCGGGGCCGCGGGAGATACGCAGTATTTT. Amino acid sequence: CSVGASGAAGDTQYF.

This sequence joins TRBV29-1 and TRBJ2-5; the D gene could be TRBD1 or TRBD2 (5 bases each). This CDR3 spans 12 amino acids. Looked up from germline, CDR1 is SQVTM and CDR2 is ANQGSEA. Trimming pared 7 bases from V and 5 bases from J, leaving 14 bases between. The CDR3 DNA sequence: TGCAGCGCACTCCAGGGAGACGAGACCCAGTACTTC. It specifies CSALQGDETQYF. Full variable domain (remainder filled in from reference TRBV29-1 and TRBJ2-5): SAVISQKPSRDICQRGTSLTIQCQVDSQVTMMFWYRQQPGQSLTLIATANQGSEATYESGFVIDKFPISRPNLTFSTLTVSNMSPEDSSIYLCSALQGDETQYFGPGTRLLVL.